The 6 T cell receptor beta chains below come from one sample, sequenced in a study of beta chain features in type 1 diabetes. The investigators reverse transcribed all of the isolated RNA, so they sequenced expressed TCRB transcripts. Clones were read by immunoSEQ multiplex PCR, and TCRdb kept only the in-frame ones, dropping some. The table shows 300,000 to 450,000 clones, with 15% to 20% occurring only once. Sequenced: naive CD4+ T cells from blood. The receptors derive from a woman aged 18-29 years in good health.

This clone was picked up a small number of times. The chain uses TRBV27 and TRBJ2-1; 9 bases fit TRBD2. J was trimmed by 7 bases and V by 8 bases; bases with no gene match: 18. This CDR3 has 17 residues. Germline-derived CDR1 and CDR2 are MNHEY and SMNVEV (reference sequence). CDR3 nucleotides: TGTGCCAGCTCCACGAGGTGGGCGGGAGGGTTTATGAATGAGCAGTTCTTC. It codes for CASSTRWAGGFMNEQFF.

CDR3 region: CASRNNRGTEAFF. The CDR3 DNA sequence: TGTGCCAGCAGGAATAACAGGGGGACTGAAGCTTTCTTT. The chain is built from TRBV2 and TRBJ1-1, with 8 bases that match TRBD1. The CDR3 contains 13 residues. CDR1 and CDR2 from the germline V gene are SNHLY and FYNNEI. The V gene end was trimmed by 6 bases and the J gene end by 5 bases; junction bases not matched to a gene: 5.

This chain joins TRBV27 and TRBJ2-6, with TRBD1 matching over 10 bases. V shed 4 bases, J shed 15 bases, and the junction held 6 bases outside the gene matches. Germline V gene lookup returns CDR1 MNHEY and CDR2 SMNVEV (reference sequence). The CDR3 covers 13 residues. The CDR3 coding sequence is TGTGCCAGCAGTTATGACAGGGGGCGGAACCTGACTTTC. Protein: CASSYDRGRNLTF.

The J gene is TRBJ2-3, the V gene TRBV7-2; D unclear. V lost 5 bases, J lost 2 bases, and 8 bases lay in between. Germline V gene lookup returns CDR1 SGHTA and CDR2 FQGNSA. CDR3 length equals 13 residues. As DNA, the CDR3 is TGTGCCAGCAGCCCACAACACACAGATACGCAGTATTTT. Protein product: CASSPQHTDTQYF.

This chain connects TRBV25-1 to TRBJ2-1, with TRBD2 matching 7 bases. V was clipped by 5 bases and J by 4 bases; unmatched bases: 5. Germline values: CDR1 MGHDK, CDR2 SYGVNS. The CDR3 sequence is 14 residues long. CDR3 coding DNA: TGTGCCAGCAGTCTAGCGGTCGGGTACAATGAGCAGTTCTTC. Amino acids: CASSLAVGYNEQFF.

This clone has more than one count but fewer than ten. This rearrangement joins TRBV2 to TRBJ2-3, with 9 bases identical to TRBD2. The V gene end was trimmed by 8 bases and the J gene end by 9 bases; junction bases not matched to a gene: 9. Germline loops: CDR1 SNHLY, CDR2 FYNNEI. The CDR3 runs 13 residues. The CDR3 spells CASLELAGITQYF. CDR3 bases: TGTGCCAGCCTCGAGCTAGCGGGGATAACGCAGTATTTT.